This T cell receptor beta chain was recorded in a study of blood T cell repertoires in COVID-19. Study-level information: Donors in the United States, Italy and Spain gave samples during acute or convalescent COVID-19. T cells, B-cell-depleted T cells, or PBMCs supplied cDNA or gDNA.

In the study's own analysis: Nucleated cell counts were estimated from reference gene primer amplification. Some clones are missing from TCRdb's copy, which holds only in-frame ones; the method was immunoSEQ multiplex PCR. D and trimming come from the DNA, and the V and J calls and clone size come from that table. The table records under 200,000 clones, approximately 91% of them present only once. Trimming shortened V by 3 bases and J by 7 bases, and 16 bases separated the two germline ends. CDR3 length: 15 amino acids. From germline, CDR1 is MNHEY and CDR2 SMNVEV (reference sequence). This clonotype originated in a young man with acute or convalescent COVID-19. The gene calls are TRBV27 and TRBJ1-3; no firm D call. Source material: peripheral blood. The CDR3 region is CASSLAAHTGNTIYF. The CDR3 DNA follows: TGTGCCAGCAGTTTGGCGGCTCACACGGGGAACACCATATATTTT.